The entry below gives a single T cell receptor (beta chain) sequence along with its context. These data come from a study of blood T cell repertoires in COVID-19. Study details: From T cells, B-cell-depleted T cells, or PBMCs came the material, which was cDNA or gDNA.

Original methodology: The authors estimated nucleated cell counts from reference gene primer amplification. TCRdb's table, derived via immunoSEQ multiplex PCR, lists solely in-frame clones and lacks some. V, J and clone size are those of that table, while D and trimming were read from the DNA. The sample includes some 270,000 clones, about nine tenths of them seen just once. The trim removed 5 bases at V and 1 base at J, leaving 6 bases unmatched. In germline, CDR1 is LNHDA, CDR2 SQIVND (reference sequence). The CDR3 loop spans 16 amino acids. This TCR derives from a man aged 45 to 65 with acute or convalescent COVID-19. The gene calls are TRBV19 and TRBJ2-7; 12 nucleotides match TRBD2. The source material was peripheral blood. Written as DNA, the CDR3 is TGTGCCAGTAGTGGGAGACTAGCGGGGGATTCCTACGAGCAGTACTTC. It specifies CASSGRLAGDSYEQYF.